These T cell receptor beta chains were read from a single sample in a study of CD8 T cells in ankylosing spondylitis. One entry per CDR3 protein, called by TCRdb with MiXCR from the 5' RACE reads. The sample consists of 300,000 to 400,000 distinct CDR3 sequences, around 10% of them appearing once. The material sequenced was blood, either unsorted or a sorted T cell fraction (not recorded which). These receptors originate from a female donor with ankylosing spondylitis or in good health (not recorded which). Each CDR3 is given with its conserved first and last residue. D genes are given only for firm matches. The size entry is marked missing in some rows and otherwise reads once, few, many or a size class.

TRBJ2-5,TRBV12-3/TRBV12-4,-,TRBD2,TGTGCCAGCAGCCGACTAGCGGGCCAAGAGACCCAGTACTTC,CASSRLAGQETQYF
TRBJ2-1,TRBV2,many,-,TGTGCCAGCGCTCAGGACATTCCGAATGAGCAGTTCTTC,CASAQDIPNEQFF
TRBJ1-6,TRBV7-9,-,TRBD1,TGTGCCAGCAGCTTGGGGACAGGGTATTCACCCCTCCACTTT,CASSLGTGYSPLHF
TRBJ2-1,TRBV12-3/TRBV12-4,many,TRBD1,TGTGCCAGCAGTCTGGACAGGGGAATATCCTACAATGAGCAGTTCTTC,CASSLDRGISYNEQFF
TRBJ2-3,TRBV27,many,-,TGTGCCAGCAGTAAACGACAGGACCCAGATACGCAGTATTTT,CASSKRQDPDTQYF
TRBJ2-3,TRBV30,few,-,TGTGCCTGGAGTGTGGGGGCTCGCACAGATACGCAGTATTTT,CAWSVGARTDTQYF
TRBJ2-4,TRBV7-9,many,TRBD2,TGTGCCAGCAGCGGCCGACTAGCGTCCAGGACCAAAAACATTCAGTACTTC,CASSGRLASRTKNIQYF
TRBJ1-4,TRBV7-8,many,-,TGTGCCAGCAGCTTAAATCGCCGAGATAATGAAAAACTGTTTTTT,CASSLNRRDNEKLFF
TRBJ2-6,TRBV4-2,many,TRBD2,TGTGCCAGCAGCGAAGCGGGACTAGCGGGAGTTGGGGCCAACGTCCTGACTTTC,CASSEAGLAGVGANVLTF
TRBJ2-3,TRBV7-9,many,-,TGTGCCAGCAGCTTAGCGGCGGGGACCACAGATACGCAGTATTTT,CASSLAAGTTDTQYF
TRBJ1-1,TRBV5-1,many,-,TGCGCCAGCAGCCGACAGTCTGACACTGAAGCTTTCTTT,CASSRQSDTEAFF
TRBJ2-3,TRBV28,many,TRBD1,TGTGCCAGCAGTTTCTTCGTCGGCGGGACAGGGATTTATAGCACAGATACGCAGTATTTT,CASSFFVGGTGIYSTDTQYF
TRBJ2-4,TRBV5-1,-,-,TGCGCCAGCAGCTGGAATTCGGCCTCTCCGAACATTCAGTACTTC,CASSWNSASPNIQYF
TRBJ1-2,TRBV20-1,many,-,TGCAGTGCTACCTTGGGAGGGGGTGGCTACACCTTC,CSATLGGGGYTF
TRBJ2-7,TRBV27,few,-,TGTGCCAGCCGCCCGATAGACAGCTCCTACGAGCAGTACTTC,CASRPIDSSYEQYF
TRBJ2-7,TRBV20-1,many,-,TGCAGTGCTAGAGATGAGATCCAAGGGAGTTCTTTTATCCACGAGCAGTACTTC,CSARDEIQGSSFIHEQYF
TRBJ2-5,TRBV29-1,-,-,TGCAGCGTCAAATCCGCAGACCAAGAGACCCAGTACTTC,CSVKSADQETQYF
TRBJ1-3,TRBV20-1,many,-,TGCAGTGCTAGTAGGGGAGTGAGTGGAAACACCATATATTTT,CSASRGVSGNTIYF
TRBJ2-2,TRBV11-1,many,-,TGTGCCAGCAGCCGGAAAGGAAACACCGGGGAGCTGTTTTTT,CASSRKGNTGELFF
TRBJ2-7,TRBV6-1,many,-,TGTGCCAGCAGTGACCTAGGGGGAGCGCTCTACGAGCAGTACTTC,CASSDLGGALYEQYF
TRBJ2-7,TRBV20-1,many,-,TGCAGTGCTAGTGGGAGACTAGTGGCTCAAGAGCAGTACTTC,CSASGRLVAQEQYF
TRBJ2-7,TRBV7-2,few,TRBD1,TGTGCCAGCAGCTCTACGACAGGGTACTACGAGCAGTACTTC,CASSSTTGYYEQYF
TRBJ2-1,TRBV19,few,TRBD2,TGTGCCAGTAGCCCGTCTAGCGGGAGACCCTACAATGAGCAGTTCTTC,CASSPSSGRPYNEQFF
TRBJ2-1,TRBV6-2/TRBV6-3,few,TRBD2,TGTGCCAGCAGTTACTCGTCCGGCGGGGGGACAAACAACAATGAGCAGTTCTTC,CASSYSSGGGTNNNEQFF
TRBJ2-3,TRBV20-1,once,-,TGCAGTGCTATTGTTTACGGGCAGGGGAGCACAGATACGCAGTATTTT,CSAIVYGQGSTDTQYF
TRBJ1-5,TRBV6-1,-,TRBD1,TGTGCCAGCAGTCCCCAGGGGGGGGGTGGACGCAATCAGCCCCAGCATTTT,CASSPQGGGGRNQPQHF
TRBJ2-7,TRBV7-2,-,-,TGTGCCAGCAGCCTAGCCTTCCATTTCGGCGAGCAGTACTTC,CASSLAFHFGEQYF
TRBJ2-2,TRBV7-2,few,TRBD2,TGTGCCAGCAGCTCCCCAGCAATAGCGGGAGCCGGGGAGCTGTTTTTT,CASSSPAIAGAGELFF
TRBJ1-5,TRBV6-2/TRBV6-3,many,-,TGTGCCAGCGGCCAAGGGGACTATAGCAATCAGCCCCAGCATTTT,CASGQGDYSNQPQHF
TRBJ1-1,TRBV20-1,many,-,TGCAGTGAGCGGGTTGGAAACACTGAAGCTTTCTTT,CSERVGNTEAFF
TRBJ1-1,TRBV5-1,many,TRBD1,TGCGCCAGCAGCGGCGGGACAGGCGGTGAAGCTTTCTTT,CASSGGTGGEAFF
TRBJ1-2,TRBV10-2,-,-,TGCGCCAGCACGGGACACGAAAACTATGGCTACACCTTC,CASTGHENYGYTF
TRBJ2-3,TRBV19,-,TRBD2,TGTGCCAGTAGTACCCTCCCGGGACTAGCGGGAGCTATGGATACGCAGTATTTT,CASSTLPGLAGAMDTQYF
TRBJ1-2,TRBV5-4,-,-,TGTGCCAGCAGCTCGAGCCGGGACTATGGCTACACCTTC,CASSSSRDYGYTF
TRBJ1-1,TRBV7-8,many,-,TGTGCCTCGGGCCTGGGGGGTACTGAAGCTTTCTTT,CASGLGGTEAFF
TRBJ2-5,TRBV5-1,few,TRBD1,TGCGCCAGCAGCTTTTATGGCAGGGGGGAGACCCAGTACTTC,CASSFYGRGETQYF
TRBJ2-2,TRBV28,many,-,TGTGCCAGCAGTTTTCTCCACACCGGGGAGCTGTTTTTT,CASSFLHTGELFF
TRBJ2-1,TRBV12-3/TRBV12-4,many,TRBD2,TGTGCCAGCACCGACGGACTAGCTCGTTCATGGGATGAGCAGTTCTTC,CASTDGLARSWDEQFF
TRBJ1-2,TRBV6-5,-,-,TGTGCCAGCAGTTCCATGCGGACGGAAGACCGTGGCTACACCTTC,CASSSMRTEDRGYTF
TRBJ1-3,TRBV7-2,many,-,TGTGCCAGCAGCCAGCCCACGCCAAACACCATATATTTT,CASSQPTPNTIYF
TRBJ2-5,TRBV30,-,-,TGTGCCTGGAGTGTTAGTTTGCGTGGAGAGACCCAGTACTTC,CAWSVSLRGETQYF
TRBJ2-1,TRBV29-1,many,TRBD1,TGCAGCGTTGCTGGGGACAGGATGTATGAGCAGTTCTTC,CSVAGDRMYEQFF
TRBJ2-7,TRBV12-3/TRBV12-4,-,TRBD1,TGTGCCAGCAGCAAACGGGACAGGGTCCACGAGCAGTACTTC,CASSKRDRVHEQYF
TRBJ1-1,TRBV7-8,many,-,TGTGCCAGCAGCTTCGGGCCTAACACTGAAGCTTTCTTT,CASSFGPNTEAFF
TRBJ1-2,TRBV4-1,many,TRBD1,TGCGCCAGCAGCCAAGTTCAGGGGGCGCGGTATGGCTACACCTTC,CASSQVQGARYGYTF
TRBJ2-3,TRBV5-1,many,-,TGCGCCAGCAGGGACCAGCGGAACACAGATACGCAGTATTTT,CASRDQRNTDTQYF
TRBJ2-3,TRBV11-2,many,-,TGTGCCAGCAGCTTAGAAGGCAAAAGCACAGATACGCAGTATTTT,CASSLEGKSTDTQYF
TRBJ2-1,TRBV29-1,many,TRBD1,TGCAGCGTTGATTCGCGTCAGGGGGCGTGGGATGAGCAGTTCTTC,CSVDSRQGAWDEQFF
TRBJ2-1,TRBV5-1,-,TRBD2,TGCGCCAGCAGCCAGGGACTAGCGGGGAGGTTGAGGAATGAGCAGTTCTTC,CASSQGLAGRLRNEQFF
TRBJ1-6,TRBV9,many,-,TGTGCCAGCAGCGTAGTAGGGGTTAATTCACCCCTCCACTTT,CASSVVGVNSPLHF
TRBJ1-1,TRBV7-2,few,-,TGTGCCAGCAGCTTAATGGTTATAGCTTTCTTT,CASSLMVIAFF
TRBJ2-4,TRBV7-2,many,-,TGTGCCAGCAGCCGACGGACAGACGACAGGTTAAACATTCAGTACTTC,CASSRRTDDRLNIQYF